This T cell receptor beta chain was found in a study of shared clonotypes between healthy human individuals. V was trimmed by 0 bases and J by 8 bases, leaving 16 bases between them. This CDR3 region has 15 residues. Germline assignment: CDR1 SGHRS and CDR2 YFSETQ. Data came from immunoSEQ multiplex PCR; TCRdb stores just in-frame clones and leaves some out. The sample shows 950,000 to 1,300,000 clones, around 75% of them seen only once. The specimen sequenced was memory CD4+ T cells sorted from blood. Described subset: CD45RA-negative fraction. The J gene is TRBJ2-3, the V gene TRBV5-1, with D maybe TRBD2 (6 bases). This receptor was taken from a man aged 18 to 35 in good health. DNA for the CDR3: TGCGCCAGCAGCTTGGACGGGGGATACCGCGGTACGCAGTATTTT. It specifies CASSLDGGYRGTQYF.